This T cell receptor (beta chain) derives from a study of cytomegalovirus exposure and HLA in healthy donors. These donors, healthy bone marrow donors, were studied. The PCR employed 60 Vbeta primers together with 13 Jbeta primers. Here immunoSEQ multiplex PCR was the method, and the copy in TCRdb shows in-frame clones only, minus some. Among 150,000 to 200,000 clones listed, 80% to 90% were seen once. Germline values: CDR1 SGHTA, CDR2 FQGNSA. There are 14 residues in the CDR3. This sequence joins TRBV7-2 and TRBJ2-5; possible D gene TRBD1, 7 bases. With the DNA end fitting TRBJ2-7 better, the J assignment may be wrong. The sequencing sample was made of PBMCs. The origin of this receptor is a man between 18 and 35 years old in good health and CMV-seropositive. This CDR3 is CASSLQGGGYEQYF. CDR3 sequence (DNA): TGTGCCAGCAGCTTACAGGGGGGTGGTTACGAGCAGTACTTC.